Listed below are T cell receptor beta chains from one sample, sequenced in a study of T cells after posttransplantation cyclophosphamide. Here immunoSEQ multiplex PCR was the method, and the copy in TCRdb shows in-frame clones only, minus some. The data show about 47,000 clones, 92% seen once. The sample comprised PBMCs. The source is a woman aged 45-60 years in good health and a related stem cell transplant donor. Both conserved end residues are part of each CDR3. The order of the fields is D gene, clone size, V gene, J gene, CDR3 DNA, CDR3 protein. The D gene is left open where the match is weak. Clone size is not always given. Where it is, it says once, few, many or a class for expanded clones.

d_gene: NA; abundance: NA; v_gene: TRBV27; j_gene: TRBJ2-1; CDR3nt: TGTGCCAGCTGCCTAGCGAGAAACGCCCGATTGAATGAGCAGTTCTTC; CDR3aa: CASCLARNARLNEQFF
d_gene: TRBD2; abundance: NA; v_gene: TRBV5-1; j_gene: TRBJ2-3; CDR3nt: TGCGCCAGCAGCTTGGACGCTAGCGGGGCTAGCACAGATACGCAGTATTTT; CDR3aa: CASSLDASGASTDTQYF
d_gene: NA; abundance: NA; v_gene: TRBV28; j_gene: TRBJ2-5; CDR3nt: TGTGCCAGCAGCGCATCCCGGATGCGGGAGACCCAGTACTTC; CDR3aa: CASSASRMRETQYF
d_gene: NA; abundance: NA; v_gene: TRBV19; j_gene: TRBJ2-7; CDR3nt: TGTGCCAGTAATACGGATACCCAGGGGGAGCAGTACTTC; CDR3aa: CASNTDTQGEQYF
d_gene: TRBD1; abundance: NA; v_gene: TRBV9; j_gene: TRBJ1-1; CDR3nt: TGTGCCAGCAGCGTGACCGGGACAGGGGGCGCTGAAGCTTTCTTT; CDR3aa: CASSVTGTGGAEAFF
d_gene: TRBD1; abundance: NA; v_gene: TRBV5-1; j_gene: TRBJ2-7; CDR3nt: TGCGCCAGCAGCTTGGGTGGGACAGTCTCCTACGAGCAGTACTTC; CDR3aa: CASSLGGTVSYEQYF
d_gene: NA; abundance: once; v_gene: TRBV7-8; j_gene: TRBJ2-7; CDR3nt: TGTGCCAGCAGCTTATTACGTAGCTCCTACGAGCAGTACTTC; CDR3aa: CASSLLRSSYEQYF
d_gene: NA; abundance: NA; v_gene: TRBV12-2; j_gene: TRBJ2-7; CDR3nt: TGTGCAAGTCGCTTAGGGCAGTCCTCCTACGAGCAGTACTTC; CDR3aa: CASRLGQSSYEQYF
d_gene: TRBD1; abundance: once; v_gene: TRBV7-8; j_gene: TRBJ2-2; CDR3nt: TGTGCCAGCAGCCTAGGACAGGGTGGCACCGGGGAGCTGTTTTTT; CDR3aa: CASSLGQGGTGELFF
d_gene: TRBD2; abundance: few; v_gene: TRBV7-9; j_gene: TRBJ2-1; CDR3nt: TGTGCCAGCAGCTTGGGTCCCGGGACTAGCGGGAGGCCCTACAATGAGCAGTTCTTC; CDR3aa: CASSLGPGTSGRPYNEQFF